This T cell receptor (beta chain) was observed in a study of cytomegalovirus exposure and HLA in healthy donors. 13 Jbeta primers and 60 Vbeta primers were used for the PCR. Data came from immunoSEQ multiplex PCR; TCRdb stores just in-frame clones and leaves some out. The sample consists of 130,000 to 150,000 clones, roughly 80% of them appearing once. The origin of this receptor is a woman aged 40 to 49 in good health and CMV-seropositive. Sequencing was done on a sample of PBMCs.

The CDR3 sequence is CASTSEGSNQPQHF. The CDR3 DNA is TGTGCCAGCACCAGTGAGGGTAGCAATCAGCCCCAGCATTTT. The rearrangement uses TRBV2 and TRBJ1-5; unclear D gene. CDR3 length: 14 residues. Trimming took 7 bases from V and 0 from J, leaving 10 bases between them. Germline V gives CDR1 SNHLY, CDR2 FYNNEI.